Listed here are 5 T cell receptor beta chains from one sample, sequenced in a study of cytomegalovirus exposure and HLA in healthy donors (dated by TCRdb to between 2016 and 2019). Receptor amplification or capture employed the immunoSEQ multiplex PCR assay. A mixture of 60 forward primers for TCR Vbeta segments and 13 reverse primers for TCR Jbeta segments was used in the multiplex PCR. This is the immuneACCESS table as TCRdb keeps it, with only in-frame sequences that have V and J called. A part of the clones is gone; compared with another copy, unresolved V genes explain less than half, and the rest is unexplained. This sample gives about 200,000 clones in total; about 72% of them show up just once. The ten biggest clones cover 3.8% of the sample. The sample taken for sequencing was PBMCs. All receptors derive from a male donor in good health and CMV-seronegative.

This clone came up a few times. The rearrangement links TRBV5-1 to TRBJ1-1; D not resolved. The CDR3 spans 14 residues. The germline V gene encodes CDR1 SGHRS and CDR2 YFSETQ. Trimming removed 5 bases at V and 1 base at J, with 12 bases between. DNA of the CDR3: TGCGCCAGCAGGAACCGACAACCGAACACTGAAGCTTTCTTT. This translates into CASRNRQPNTEAFF.

V usage is TRBV7-3 and J usage is TRBJ2-7; a weak D match, TRBD1 (5 bases). The CDR3 length is 14 residues. The germline V gene has CDR1 SGHTA and CDR2 FQGTGA. Trimming removed 1 base from V and 7 bases from J, with 14 bases in between. The CDR3 DNA reads TGTGCCAGCAGCTTAAACCCAGGGCTTGCGGAGCAGTACTTC. Its translation is CASSLNPGLAEQYF.

The genes are TRBV19 and TRBJ2-7; possible D gene TRBD1, 5 bases. Germline CDR1 and CDR2: LNHDA and SQIVND (reference sequence). The CDR3 is 13 residues long. Trimming removed 2 bases at V and 3 bases at J, with 8 bases between. The chain's CDR3 is CASSIRQNYEQYF. The CDR3 DNA reads as TGTGCCAGTAGTATAAGACAGAACTACGAGCAGTACTTC. Full variable domain (missing parts from reference TRBV19 and TRBJ2-7): DGGITQSPKYLFRKEGQNVTLSCEQNLNHDAMYWYRQDPGQGLRLIYYSQIVNDFQKGDIAEGYSVSREKKESFPLTVTSAQKNPTAFYLCASSIRQNYEQYFGPGTRLTVT.

The J gene is TRBJ2-7, the V gene TRBV28, with D perhaps matching TRBD1 (6 bases). Germline CDR1 MDHEN, CDR2 SYDVKM. This CDR3 has 14 amino acids. V was shortened by 4 bases and J by 2 bases, with 12 bases between the two germline ends. The DNA of the CDR3 is TGTGCCAGCAGTTCCCGGGACACGCCCTACGAGCAGTACTTC. Its translation is CASSSRDTPYEQYF.

The genes are TRBV2 and TRBJ2-5; D is perhaps TRBD2 (7 bases). The ends were cut back, 0 bases at V and 9 bases at J, with 11 bases in the middle. CDR1 is SNHLY, CDR2 FYNNEI, per germline. CDR3 length: 13 amino acids. The CDR3 spells CASSEAKGGAQYF. As DNA, the CDR3 is TGTGCCAGCAGTGAAGCCAAGGGGGGGGCCCAGTACTTC.